This entry lists 3 T cell receptor beta chains sequenced from one sample in a study of identical twins. MiXCR, applied by TCRdb to the 5' RACE reads, yields one record per CDR3 protein. Here the sample spans fewer than 800,000 distinct CDR3 sequences, just over 7% being singletons. Separately, the same data were catalogued under a study of yellow fever vaccine responses in identical twins.

Sequencing input: PBMCs. These TCRs come from a woman aged 18-30 years in good health.

The rearrangement uses TRBV5-1 and TRBJ1-4, with TRBD1 matching 10 bases. The germline V gene encodes CDR1 SGHRS and CDR2 YFSETQ. The CDR3 extends over 17 amino acids. V lost 4 bases, J lost 0 bases, and 6 bases stayed unmatched. CDR3 DNA: TGCGCCAGCAGCCCTTCGACAGGGGGCTCAACTAATGAAAAACTGTTTTTT. It specifies CASSPSTGGSTNEKLFF.

This chain uses TRBV5-1 with TRBJ2-1; D gene uncertain. V was clipped by 0 bases and J by 9 bases, with 7 bases between them. The CDR3 covers 12 residues. The germline V gene encodes CDR1 SGHRS and CDR2 YFSETQ. In DNA, the CDR3 is TGCGCCAGCAGCTTGGAGAGGAGTGAGCAGTTCTTC. Translating gives CASSLERSEQFF.

This clonotype was found many times. The CDR3: CASSYGAGVFF. The CDR3 coding sequence is TGTGCCAGCAGTTACGGAGCGGGAGTTTTCTTC. This rearrangement joins TRBV6-2 or TRBV6-3 to TRBJ2-1, with TRBD2 matching over 8 bases. V lost 2 bases to trimming and J lost 16 bases; unmatched junction nucleotides: 4. The CDR3 extends over 11 amino acids. Germline CDR1 reads MNHEY; CDR2 reads SVGEGT.